Listed here are 4 T cell receptor beta chains from one sample, sequenced in a study of T cells after yellow fever vaccination. TCRdb used MiXCR to reprocess the 5' RACE reads, holding one entry per CDR3 protein. This table has around 250,000 distinct CDR3 sequences, 6.9% appearing once. This specimen was CD4+ T cells sorted from PBMCs, taken 15 days after the yellow fever booster vaccination. The receptors derive from a man aged 25-40 years who received the YFV17D yellow fever vaccine.

This clonotype was counted between two and nine times. The chain is built from TRBV6-1 and TRBJ2-7; D is ambiguous. The germline CDR1 and CDR2 sequences are MNHNS and SASEGT. The CDR3 has 16 amino acids. Trimming removed 7 bases from V and 7 bases from J, with 26 bases in between. The CDR3 sequence is CASTDRAADSIFEQYF. In DNA form, the CDR3 reads TGTGCCAGCACCGATAGGGCAGCCGACTCGATTTTTGAGCAGTACTTC.

The chain employs TRBV19 and TRBJ2-7, with D possibly being TRBD2 (6 bases). In germline, CDR1 is LNHDA, CDR2 SQIVND (reference sequence). The germline V and J ends were trimmed by 2 bases and 3 bases, with 14 bases remaining between them. The CDR3 totals 15 residues. In nucleotides, the CDR3 is TGTGCCAGTAGTATATCGGGCGGGACCTTCTACGAGCAGTACTTC. Translation: CASSISGGTFYEQYF.

The chain couples TRBV20-1 to TRBJ2-5, with a tentative D call TRBD2 (6 bases). There are 13 residues in the CDR3. V was clipped by 7 bases and J by 5 bases, with 17 bases between them. Germline CDR1 reads DFQATT; CDR2 reads SNEGSKA (reference sequence). This CDR3 reads CSVGTHVGETQYF. The CDR3 DNA is TGCAGTGTTGGGACTCACGTAGGGGAGACCCAGTACTTC.

The table lists this clonotype with a few counts. The CDR3 loop reads CASSQVYPRETQYF. CDR3 sequence (DNA): TGTGCCAGCAGTCAGGTTTACCCTCGGGAGACCCAGTACTTC. J is TRBJ2-5 and V is TRBV28; D not certain. The germline V gene has CDR1 MDHEN and CDR2 SYDVKM. Trimming removed 5 bases at V and 5 bases at J, with 15 bases between. The CDR3 is made up of 14 amino acids.